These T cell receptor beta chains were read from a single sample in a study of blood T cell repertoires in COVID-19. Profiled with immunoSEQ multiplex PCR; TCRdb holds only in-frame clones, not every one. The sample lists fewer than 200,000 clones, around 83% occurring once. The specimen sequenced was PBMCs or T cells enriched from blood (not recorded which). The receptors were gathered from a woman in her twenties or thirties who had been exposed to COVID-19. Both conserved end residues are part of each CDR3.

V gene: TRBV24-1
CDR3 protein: CATSDPKSTDTQYF

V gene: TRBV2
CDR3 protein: CASSGQGGETQYF

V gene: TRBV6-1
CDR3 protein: CASSEGTESNQPQHF

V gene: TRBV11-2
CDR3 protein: CASSLGQYYNSPLHF

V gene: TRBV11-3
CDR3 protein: CASSSQGNEQFF

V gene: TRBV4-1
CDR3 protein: CASSYVGELFF

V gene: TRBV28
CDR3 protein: CASVSGGQAGNTIYF

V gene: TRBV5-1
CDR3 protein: CASSLSTKTTNEKLFF

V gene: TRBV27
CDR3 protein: CASSLYRGSPLHF

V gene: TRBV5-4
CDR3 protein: CASRQQAGGYNEQFF

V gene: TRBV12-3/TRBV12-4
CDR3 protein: CASSRTGRPGAFF

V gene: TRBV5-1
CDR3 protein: CASSSLTEGTEIGNTIYF

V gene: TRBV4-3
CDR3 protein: CASSRDRALRAFF

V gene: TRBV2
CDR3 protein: CASSEGQVRNEQYF

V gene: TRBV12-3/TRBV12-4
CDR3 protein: CASAFGGNQPQHF

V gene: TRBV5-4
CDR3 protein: CASSLQGIDYGYTF

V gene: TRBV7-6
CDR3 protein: CASSLEAGGSNQPQHF

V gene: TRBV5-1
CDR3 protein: CASSLEGGFSDTQYF

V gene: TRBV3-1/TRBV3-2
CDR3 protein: CASRDRGLRYGYTF

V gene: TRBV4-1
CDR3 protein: CASSQEISVPNYEQYF

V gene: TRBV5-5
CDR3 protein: CASSSTTGSGNTIYF

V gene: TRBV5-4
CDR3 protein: CASRLWDSLPTQYF